Below, 32 T cell receptor beta chains from the same sample are listed, as sequenced in a study of T cell changes during pregnancy in multiple sclerosis. The table came from immunoSEQ multiplex PCR; TCRdb's copy has only in-frame clones and leaves some out. The table has around 33,000 clones, 92% seen once; the top ten hold 0.47%. Sequencing used CD4+ T cells from peripheral blood mononuclear cells, obtained after pregnancy. The origin of the receptors is a female donor with multiple sclerosis, enrolled in a pregnancy study.

This clone was counted once. The gene calls are TRBV5-5 and TRBJ1-2; 7 bases align to TRBD1. Germline CDR1 SGHKS, CDR2 YYEKEE (reference sequence). The CDR3 is made up of 15 amino acids. Trimming cost V 2 bases and J 6 bases; bases outside gene matches: 10. The CDR3 loop is CASSFSLKTGNGYTF. The CDR3 nucleotides read TGTGCCAGCAGCTTTTCATTGAAGACAGGGAATGGCTACACCTTC.

The rearrangement joins TRBV6-5 to TRBJ1-2; perhaps TRBD1 as D (6 bases). The germline gives CDR1 MNHEY, CDR2 SVGAGI. The length of the CDR3 is 12 residues. V lost 11 bases to trimming and J lost 7 bases, with 17 bases between them. The CDR3 loop reads CAARGGRRGYTF. The DNA for the CDR3 is TGTGCCGCCCGGGGGGGGCGACGTGGCTACACCTTC.

The chain is built from TRBV29-1 and TRBJ2-3; D is possibly TRBD2 (5 bases). Trimming removed 4 bases from V and 4 bases from J, with 15 bases in between. The CDR3 has 14 residues. CDR1 is SQVTM, CDR2 ANQGSEA, per germline. CDR3 bases: TGCAGCGTTGGGTCCGGGGTAGTAGCAGATACGCAGTATTTT. Translating gives CSVGSGVVADTQYF.

On this clone itself: The junction shows a germline mismatch at one end, possibly a read error. J is TRBJ2-6 and V is TRBV7-3; D possibly corresponds to TRBD2 (7 bases). This CDR3 region has 17 residues. Germline V gene data show CDR1 as SGHTA and CDR2 as FQGTGA. The CDR3 coding sequence is TGTGCCAGCAGCCCACGGGGGGCGGGGGCAGGGGCCAATGTCCTGACTTTC. Amino acid sequence: CASSPRGAGAGANVLTF.

The V call is TRBV5-1, the J call TRBJ2-5; 13 nucleotides align to TRBD2. Germline-derived CDR1 and CDR2 are SGHRS and YFSETQ. The CDR3 totals 15 residues. J was trimmed by 4 bases and V by 3 bases; bases with no gene match: 3. DNA of the CDR3: TGCGCCAGCAGCTCCCGACTAGCGGGGGGAGAGACCCAGTACTTC. This gives the protein CASSSRLAGGETQYF.

The chain uses TRBV6-6 and TRBJ2-7; 7 bases map to TRBD2. V was pared by 5 bases and J by 1 base, with 5 bases of the junction left unmatched. CDR1 is MNHNY and CDR2 is SVGAGI in the germline V gene (reference sequence). This CDR3 has 14 amino acids. The CDR3 spells CASSAAGVSYEQYF. CDR3 bases: TGTGCCAGCAGTGCCGCGGGGGTATCCTACGAGCAGTACTTC.

This clone showed up just once. The gene calls are TRBV18 and TRBJ1-2; D might be TRBD1 (6 bases). The germline CDR1 and CDR2 sequences are KGHSH and LQKENI. The CDR3 sequence is 12 residues long. V lost 4 bases and J lost 13, with 16 bases in between. The CDR3 nucleotides are TGTGCCAGCTCACTCGGGACACCCGGTGGCACCTTC. Translating it yields CASSLGTPGGTF.

The rearrangement links TRBV28 to TRBJ2-1; D is perhaps TRBD2 (6 bases). V lost 10 bases and J lost 6, with 13 bases in between. The length of the CDR3 is 12 residues. Germline loops: CDR1 MDHEN, CDR2 SYDVKM. The CDR3 is CATRRDSNEQFF. CDR3 in DNA: TGTGCCACAAGAAGGGACTCCAATGAGCAGTTCTTC.

The genes are TRBV14 and TRBJ2-3; D remains ambiguous. The CDR3 is 14 amino acids. V shed 1 base and J shed 4 bases, with 9 bases lying between them. In germline, CDR1 is SGHDN, CDR2 FVKESK. CDR3 DNA sequence: TGTGCCAGCAGCCAAGGAGCACGATCAGATACGCAGTATTTT. Translated: CASSQGARSDTQYF.

The chain recombines TRBV19 with TRBJ2-5, with D maybe TRBD2 (6 bases). This CDR3 contains 13 residues. The V gene lost 6 bases and the J gene lost 7 bases, with 15 bases spanning the gap. The germline V gene has CDR1 LNHDA and CDR2 SQIVND (reference sequence). CDR3 in amino acids: CASSVGGPGTQYF. CDR3 sequence (DNA): TGTGCCAGTAGCGTGGGGGGACCGGGGACCCAGTACTTC. The variable domain in full, completed from reference TRBV19 and TRBJ2-5, reads DGGITQSPKYLFRKEGQNVTLSCEQNLNHDAMYWYRQDPGQGLRLIYYSQIVNDFQKGDIAEGYSVSREKKESFPLTVTSAQKNPTAFYLCASSVGGPGTQYFGPGTRLLVL.

The chain recombines TRBV5-1 with TRBJ2-3; perhaps TRBD2 as D (5 bases). CDR1 is SGHRS, CDR2 YFSETQ, per germline. This CDR3 spans 14 amino acids. V lost 0 bases, J lost 5 bases, and 10 bases lay in between. CDR3 sequence: CASSLGSGLDTQYF. In DNA, the CDR3 is TGCGCCAGCAGCTTGGGATCGGGGTTAGATACGCAGTATTTT.

The chain recombines TRBV2 with TRBJ1-5; TRBD1 aligns across 7 bases. Trimming removed 3 bases from V and 1 base from J; junction bases left unmatched: 6. The CDR3 runs 16 residues. The germline V gene encodes CDR1 SNHLY and CDR2 FYNNEI. In nucleotides, the CDR3 is TGTGCCAGCAGTGATACACAGGGGTCCAGCAATCAGCCCCAGCATTTT. It translates to CASSDTQGSSNQPQHF.

The count of this clone is one. V usage is TRBV7-3 and J usage is TRBJ2-1; 7 nucleotides align to TRBD2. Trimming removed 4 bases from V and 10 bases from J; junction bases left unmatched: 10. The germline CDR1 and CDR2 sequences are SGHTA and FQGTGA. The CDR3 loop spans 14 amino acids. The CDR3 DNA reads TGTGCCAGCAGCTCCGGGACTATTCAAGGAGAGCAGTTCTTC. Protein sequence: CASSSGTIQGEQFF.

This chain joins TRBV7-2 and TRBJ2-7; TRBD1 agrees at 9 bases. The CDR3 runs to 18 residues. The ends lost 1 base at V and 1 base at J; junction bases unmatched: 11. Germline CDR1 reads SGHTA; CDR2 reads FQGNSA. The CDR3 DNA reads as TGTGCCAGCAGCTTAGAGGGGACAGGGCGACGAGAATCCTACGAGCAGTACTTC. Translation: CASSLEGTGRRESYEQYF.

The chain has TRBV6-5 and TRBJ2-1; 9 nucleotides agree with TRBD1. V lost 6 bases, J lost 6 bases, and 9 bases stayed unmatched. The CDR3 extends over 15 amino acids. Germline V CDR1 and CDR2: MNHEY, SVGAGI. This CDR3 is CASSSTGTGFNEQFF. The DNA for the CDR3 is TGTGCCAGCAGCTCAACCGGGACAGGGTTCAATGAGCAGTTCTTC.

The J gene is TRBJ1-4, the V gene TRBV2, with 9 bases matching TRBD1. The junction had 8 bases not matched to a gene; V was cut back by 6 bases and J by 3 bases. The CDR3 sequence is 16 residues long. The germline CDR1 and CDR2 sequences are SNHLY and FYNNEI. The CDR3 protein is CASRDRGASANEKLFF. In DNA, the CDR3 is TGTGCCAGCAGGGACAGGGGAGCGTCGGCTAATGAAAAACTGTTTTTT.

The chain is built from TRBV7-9 and TRBJ2-1; possibly TRBD2 for D (5 bases). The V end was cut by 10 bases, the J end by 13 bases, with 14 bases between. This CDR3 spans 10 amino acids. Germline V gives CDR1 SEHNR, CDR2 FQNEAQ (reference sequence). CDR3 nucleotide sequence: TGTGCCACCATGACTAACCAACAGTTCTTC. The encoded protein is CATMTNQQFF.

The gene calls are TRBV5-5 and TRBJ1-6; 7 nucleotides agree with TRBD1. The CDR3 length is 14 residues. The J segment lost 5 bases and the V segment lost 4 bases, leaving 3 bases of the junction unmatched. Germline V gene data show CDR1 as SGHKS and CDR2 as YYEKEE (reference sequence). The CDR3 loop is CASSIGTDNSPLHF. The CDR3 bases are TGTGCCAGCAGCATAGGGACAGATAATTCACCCCTCCACTTT.

The chain carries TRBV11-3 and TRBJ2-5; D is uncertain. The CDR3 has 13 amino acids. V dropped 2 bases and J dropped 1 base, with 5 bases sitting between them. Germline V gene lookup returns CDR1 SGHNT and CDR2 YENEEA. The CDR3 bases are TGTGCCAGCAGCTTATATTCCCAAGAGACCCAGTACTTC. It encodes CASSLYSQETQYF.

The chain couples TRBV19 to TRBJ1-1, with a weak D call TRBD1 (5 bases). The CDR3 has 15 residues. V lost 3 bases and J lost 1, with 12 bases in between. Germline CDR1 and CDR2: LNHDA and SQIVND (reference sequence). The DNA of the CDR3 is TGTGCCAGTAGTATCCGCGCCGGGGGGAACACTGAAGCTTTCTTT. Translated: CASSIRAGGNTEAFF.

V is TRBV7-2 and J is TRBJ2-7, with a tentative D call TRBD1 (5 bases). With 2 bases removed from V and 5 bases from J, the gap between germline ends came to 16 bases. The germline CDR1 and CDR2 sequences are SGHTA and FQGNSA. The CDR3 runs to 15 residues. The CDR3, as DNA: TGTGCCAGCAGCTTACAGGGTAACGGCTTGGACGAGCAGTACTTC. Its protein product is CASSLQGNGLDEQYF. The full variable domain, with the rest looked up from reference TRBV7-2 and TRBJ2-7, is GAGVSQSPSNKVTEKGKDVELRCDPISGHTALYWYRQSLGQGLEFLIYFQGNSAPDKSGLPSDRFSAERTGGSVSTLTIQRTQQEDSAVYLCASSLQGNGLDEQYFGPGTRLTVT.

CDR3 sequence (DNA): TGTGCCAGCAGTGTAGCCTTCTCTGGAAACACCATATATTTT. Encoded protein: CASSVAFSGNTIYF. The gene calls are TRBV25-1 and TRBJ1-3; D is unresolved. With 4 bases removed from V and 0 bases from J, the gap between germline ends came to 7 bases. The CDR3 sequence is 14 residues long. Germline values: CDR1 MGHDK, CDR2 SYGVNS.

The chain is built from TRBV5-1 and TRBJ1-5; no definite D call. Germline-derived CDR1 and CDR2 are SGHRS and YFSETQ. The CDR3 has 17 residues. Trimming pared 5 bases from V and 0 bases from J, leaving 18 bases between. The CDR3 coding sequence is TGCGCCAGCAGGCCTCCTCGGTGGAGTTATAGCAATCAGCCCCAGCATTTT. Protein: CASRPPRWSYSNQPQHF.

This chain links TRBV6-1 with TRBJ1-4; D remains ambiguous. The CDR3 runs to 13 residues. The V end lost 8 bases, the J end lost 7 bases, and 14 bases lay between the germline ends. In germline, CDR1 is MNHNS, CDR2 SASEGT. The chain's CDR3 is CASLSVRGEKLFF. CDR3 coding DNA: TGTGCCAGCCTGAGCGTACGGGGTGAAAAACTGTTTTTT.

The chain joins TRBV7-8 to TRBJ2-2, with TRBD1 matching over 8 bases. Per germline, CDR1 SGHVS and CDR2 FQNEAQ. This CDR3 has 15 residues. V dropped 4 bases and J dropped 3; count of bases not matched to a gene: 4. For the CDR3, the DNA is TGTGCCAGCAGCTCCTCAGGGGGCGACACCGGGGAGCTGTTTTTT. As protein: CASSSSGGDTGELFF.

A single count supports this clone. The V gene is TRBV28, the J gene TRBJ1-5; the match to TRBD1 covers 7 bases. V shed 5 bases, J shed 6 bases, and the junction held 13 bases outside the gene matches. Germline CDR1 is MDHEN and CDR2 is SYDVKM. This CDR3 region has 16 residues. CDR3 bases: TGTGCCAGCAGTCCAAACATAGGACAGGCGCCTCAGCCCCAGCATTTT. Protein: CASSPNIGQAPQPQHF.

The chain carries TRBV5-1 and TRBJ2-7; D is perhaps TRBD2 (6 bases). The CDR3 is 15 amino acids. V was pared by 0 bases and J by 0 bases, with 10 bases between. Germline lookup yields CDR1 SGHRS and CDR2 YFSETQ. Here the CDR3 reads CASSLEASDSYEQYF. CDR3 nucleotides: TGCGCCAGCAGCTTGGAGGCTAGCGACTCCTACGAGCAGTACTTC.

The chain has TRBV14 and TRBJ1-3, with TRBD1 matching 8 bases. The CDR3 loop spans 15 amino acids. V lost 4 bases to trimming and J lost 4 bases; unmatched junction nucleotides: 6. CDR1 is SGHDN, CDR2 FVKESK, per germline. CDR3 region: CASSPFQGAGNTIYF. The CDR3 nucleotides are TGTGCCAGCAGCCCCTTCCAGGGGGCCGGAAACACCATATATTTT. Supplemented by reference TRBV14 and TRBJ1-3, the full variable domain reads EAGVTQFPSHSVIEKGQTVTLRCDPISGHDNLYWYRRVMGKEIKFLLHFVKESKQDESGMPNNRFLAERTGGTYSTLKVQPAELEDSGVYFCASSPFQGAGNTIYFGEGSWLTVV.

The chain joins TRBV6-5 to TRBJ2-2, with D tentatively TRBD2 (7 bases). The CDR3 runs to 16 residues. Germline V lookup: CDR1 MNHEY, CDR2 SVGAGI. Deletions cut 0 bases from V and 5 bases from J, with 13 bases between. CDR3 DNA: TGTGCCAGCAGTTACTCGGGGGGGCAGTTAACCGGGGAGCTGTTTTTT. It is translated as CASSYSGGQLTGELFF.

The gene calls are TRBV6-6 and TRBJ1-2, with TRBD1 identical over 12 bases. The V gene end was trimmed by 4 bases and the J gene end by 8 bases; junction bases not matched to a gene: 8. The germline CDR1 and CDR2 sequences are MNHNY and SVGAGI (reference sequence). The CDR3 length is 15 residues. CDR3 in amino acids: CASSLTGQGAGGYTF. CDR3 nucleotides: TGTGCCAGCAGTTTGACGGGACAGGGGGCCGGGGGCTACACCTTC.

This clone occurred a few times. This chain uses TRBV19 with TRBJ2-2; TRBD2 agrees at 7 bases. The V segment lost 7 bases and the J segment 4 bases; nucleotides outside the gene matches: 9. Germline V gene sequence: CDR1 LNHDA, CDR2 SQIVND (reference sequence). The CDR3 extends over 15 amino acids. CDR3 sequence: CASNPSREGTGELFF. The CDR3 nucleotides are TGTGCCAGTAACCCCTCCAGGGAGGGCACCGGGGAGCTGTTTTTT. The full variable domain, its missing parts supplied by reference TRBV19 and TRBJ2-2, is DGGITQSPKYLFRKEGQNVTLSCEQNLNHDAMYWYRQDPGQGLRLIYYSQIVNDFQKGDIAEGYSVSREKKESFPLTVTSAQKNPTAFYLCASNPSREGTGELFFGEGSRLTVL.

The chain has TRBV7-6 and TRBJ2-7; 7 nucleotides line up with TRBD1. The CDR3 has 14 residues. The ends lost 8 bases at V and 3 bases at J; junction bases unmatched: 10. Germline CDR1 SGHVS, CDR2 FNYEAQ. DNA of the CDR3: TGTGCCAGCGCAGGACAGGAAGGTAGCTACGAGCAGTACTTC. Protein sequence: CASAGQEGSYEQYF. The entire variable domain, with the rest obtained from reference TRBV7-6 and TRBJ2-7, is as follows: GAGVSQSPRYKVTKRGQDVALRCDPISGHVSLYWYRQALGQGPEFLTYFNYEAQQDKSGLPNDRFSAERPEGSISTLTIQRTEQRDSAMYRCASAGQEGSYEQYFGPGTRLTVT.